This entry lists 27 T cell receptor beta chains sequenced from one sample in a study of blood T cell repertoires in COVID-19. Measured with immunoSEQ multiplex PCR; TCRdb has only the in-frame clones, and not every one. The sample yields about 270,000 clones, around 89% seen once. The sample was PBMCs or T cells enriched from blood (not recorded which). The source of these receptors is a woman aged 25 to 45 with acute COVID-19.

The CDR3 sequence is CASSQEGSGSAEQFF. CDR3 coding DNA: TGTGCCAGCAGCCAAGAAGGTAGCGGGAGCGCTGAGCAGTTCTTC. The V call is TRBV3-1 (or the pseudogene TRBV3-2), the J call TRBJ2-1, with 9 positions matching TRBD2. The germline V gene encodes CDR1 LGHDT and CDR2 YNNKEL (reference sequence). The CDR3 has 15 residues. V was pared by 0 bases and J by 9 bases, with 6 bases of the junction left unmatched.

This chain links TRBV13 with TRBJ2-3, with a weak D call TRBD1 (6 bases). CDR3 length: 15 residues. The V end was cut by 2 bases, the J end by 0 bases, with 9 bases between. Germline-derived CDR1 and CDR2 are PRHDT and FYEKMQ (reference sequence). The chain's CDR3 is CASSLMGTSTDTQYF. The CDR3 DNA reads TGTGCCAGCAGCTTAATGGGGACAAGCACAGATACGCAGTATTTT.

V gene TRBV14 combines with J gene TRBJ2-1; 7 nucleotides line up with TRBD1. The length of the CDR3 is 20 residues. Looked up from germline, CDR1 is SGHDN and CDR2 is FVKESK. V lost 1 base and J lost 0; bases outside the gene matches: 15. The CDR3 coding sequence is TGTGCCAGCAGCCAAGTTTGGGGGACAGACAGCCCAAGCTCCTACAATGAGCAGTTCTTC. Translation: CASSQVWGTDSPSSYNEQFF.

The chain links TRBV6-5 to TRBJ2-1; TRBD2 aligns across 9 bases. The CDR3 totals 15 residues. Germline CDR1 and CDR2: MNHEY and SVGAGI. V lost 6 bases and J lost 12; bases outside the gene matches: 15. CDR3 sequence: CASSSPWASGNRQFF. DNA of the CDR3: TGTGCCAGCAGCTCACCCTGGGCTAGCGGGAATCGGCAGTTCTTC.

This clone was seen only a few times. The gene calls are TRBV3-1 (or the pseudogene TRBV3-2) and TRBJ2-7, with D perhaps matching TRBD2 (6 bases). In germline, CDR1 is LGHDT, CDR2 YNNKEL (reference sequence). The CDR3 is 14 residues long. With 4 bases removed from V and 2 bases from J, the gap between germline ends came to 12 bases. For the CDR3, the DNA is TGTGCCAGCAGCCGTCGCGGGAATACCTACGAGCAGTACTTC. This codes for CASSRRGNTYEQYF.

V gene TRBV7-3 combines with J gene TRBJ1-5, with a possible D match to TRBD1 (6 bases). Germline CDR1 reads SGHTA; CDR2 reads FQGTGA. There are 14 residues in the CDR3. V lost 2 bases, J lost 5 bases, and 10 bases lay in between. CDR3 sequence: CASSLGGADQPQHF. The CDR3 DNA sequence: TGTGCCAGCAGCTTAGGGGGGGCGGATCAGCCCCAGCATTTT. The full variable domain, its missing parts supplied by reference TRBV7-3 and TRBJ1-5, is GAGVSQTPSNKVTEKGKYVELRCDPISGHTALYWYRQSLGQGPEFLIYFQGTGAADDSGLPNDRFFAVRPEGSVSTLKIQRTERGDSAVYLCASSLGGADQPQHFGDGTRLSIL.

The chain carries TRBV12-3 or TRBV12-4 and TRBJ1-5; the match to TRBD1 covers 11 bases. V lost 6 bases to trimming and J lost 11 bases; unmatched junction nucleotides: 6. This CDR3 comprises 13 residues. The CDR3 is CASRAGQGEAQHF. The CDR3 nucleotides are TGTGCCAGCAGGGCGGGACAGGGGGAAGCCCAGCATTTT.

The chain couples TRBV30 to TRBJ2-7; 10 bases match TRBD1. Germline values: CDR1 GTSNPN, CDR2 SVGIG (reference sequence). V lost 1 base and J lost 1; bases outside the gene matches: 10. The CDR3 has 17 residues. The CDR3: CAWSDGIRTGGSYEQYF. The CDR3 bases are TGTGCCTGGAGTGACGGAATACGGACAGGGGGTTCCTACGAGCAGTACTTC.

J is TRBJ1-2 and V is TRBV3-1 (or the pseudogene TRBV3-2); D is perhaps TRBD1 (5 bases). Germline loops: CDR1 LGHDT, CDR2 YNNKEL (reference sequence). There are 16 residues in the CDR3. Trimming shortened V by 3 bases and J by 2 bases, and 16 bases separated the two germline ends. In DNA, the CDR3 is TGTGCCAGCAGCCACTTCCCCGGGACTATCAACTATGGCTACACCTTC. Translation: CASSHFPGTINYGYTF.

The gene calls are TRBV2 and TRBJ2-7, with D possibly being TRBD1 (5 bases). The ends were cut back, 7 bases at V and 3 bases at J, with 10 bases in the middle. Germline V CDR1 and CDR2: SNHLY, FYNNEI. This CDR3 contains 12 residues. The CDR3: CASIGQGYEQYF. The CDR3 coding sequence is TGTGCCAGCATCGGGCAGGGCTACGAGCAGTACTTC.

The genes are TRBV6-5 and TRBJ1-5; no definite D call. With 3 bases removed from V and 0 bases from J, the gap between germline ends came to 9 bases. CDR3 length: 15 amino acids. CDR1 is MNHEY and CDR2 is SVGAGI in the germline V gene. CDR3 residues: CASSYLVSSNQPQHF. Here the CDR3 DNA reads TGTGCCAGCAGTTATTTGGTGAGTAGCAATCAGCCCCAGCATTTT.

The gene calls are TRBV6-5 and TRBJ2-2, with 8 bases aligning to TRBD2. This CDR3 is built from 16 residues. Germline assignment: CDR1 MNHEY and CDR2 SVGAGI. Trimming took 2 bases from V and 4 from J; bases not matched to a gene: 6. CDR3 in amino acids: CASSYRREGGTGELFF. CDR3 coding DNA: TGTGCCAGCAGTTACCGACGGGAGGGCGGCACCGGGGAGCTGTTTTTT.

CDR3 residues: CASSLRASGIDEQYF. The CDR3 nucleotides read TGTGCCAGCAGTTTGAGGGCTAGCGGGATCGACGAGCAGTACTTC. The genes are TRBV27 and TRBJ2-7; TRBD2 matches 9 bases. The V and J ends lost 3 bases and 5 bases, in that order; junction bases with no gene match: 8. Per germline, CDR1 MNHEY and CDR2 SMNVEV (reference sequence). The CDR3 is made up of 15 amino acids.

The CDR3 loop is CASSQLGQFTDTQYF. CDR3 DNA sequence: TGTGCCAGCAGCCAACTAGGACAGTTCACAGATACGCAGTATTTT. The chain is built from TRBV11-3 and TRBJ2-3, with D maybe TRBD1 (6 bases). V was cut by 5 bases and J by 2 bases, with 14 bases left in between. The CDR3 runs 15 residues. Germline CDR1 SGHNT, CDR2 YENEEA. Combining the CDR3 with reference TRBV11-3 and TRBJ2-3 gives the whole variable domain EAGVVQSPRYKIIEKKQPVAFWCNPISGHNTLYWYLQNLGQGPELLIRYENEEAVDDSQLPKDRFSAERLKGVDSTLKIQPAELGDSAVYLCASSQLGQFTDTQYFGPGTRLTVL.

The rearrangement joins TRBV28 to TRBJ2-7; 9 bases agree with TRBD1. V lost 8 bases and J lost 6; bases outside the gene matches: 14. CDR1 MDHEN and CDR2 SYDVKM come from the germline V gene. The CDR3 runs 15 residues. This CDR3 is CASGTTGGSATEQYF. The CDR3 DNA reads TGTGCCAGCGGAACCACAGGGGGCAGCGCGACCGAGCAGTACTTC.

In this sample, this clone turned up once. The chain has TRBV19 and TRBJ2-1; D is unclear. This CDR3 contains 15 residues. V lost 3 bases, J lost 6 bases, and 15 bases lay in between. Germline CDR1 LNHDA, CDR2 SQIVND (reference sequence). The CDR3 DNA sequence: TGTGCCAGTAGTATGCTGGCAGAGGCCCTCAATGAGCAGTTCTTC. Translating it yields CASSMLAEALNEQFF.

The chain combines TRBV4-3 with TRBJ1-2; weak D call: TRBD1 (6 bases). The germline gives CDR1 LGHNA, CDR2 YSLEER. This CDR3 comprises 15 residues. V shed 0 bases and J shed 7 bases, with 15 bases lying between them. The CDR3 DNA is TGCGCCAGCAGCCAAGATCTCGGGGGGGCCCGTGGCTACACCTTC. Translation: CASSQDLGGARGYTF.

The chain combines TRBV27 with TRBJ2-1, with 11 bases fitting TRBD2. The CDR3 spans 15 residues. The J segment lost 5 bases and the V segment lost 5 bases, leaving 5 bases of the junction unmatched. Germline V gene sequence: CDR1 MNHEY, CDR2 SMNVEV (reference sequence). The CDR3 DNA follows: TGTGCCAGCAGTCCGGGACTAGCGGAGAACAATGAGCAGTTCTTC. Translated, it gives CASSPGLAENNEQFF.

The chain employs TRBV11-1 and TRBJ2-3; D is ambiguous. This CDR3 is built from 13 residues. V shed 6 bases and J shed 4 bases, with 11 bases lying between them. Germline-derived CDR1 and CDR2 are SGHAT and FQDESV (reference sequence). The CDR3 sequence: CASRFLTADTQYF. The CDR3 DNA sequence: TGTGCCAGCAGATTTTTAACAGCAGATACGCAGTATTTT.

The chain uses TRBV5-1 and TRBJ2-3, with TRBD1 identical over 7 bases. V shed 1 base and J 2 bases; nucleotides not matched to a gene: 13. Germline V CDR1 and CDR2: SGHRS, YFSETQ. The length of the CDR3 is 18 residues. CDR3 loop: CASSLLSTQGGLTDTQYF. The CDR3 DNA follows: TGCGCCAGCAGCTTGTTGTCCACCCAAGGGGGCCTCACAGATACGCAGTATTTT.

V is TRBV27 and J is TRBJ2-7, with 8 bases lining up with TRBD2. There are 13 residues in the CDR3. Germline CDR1 reads MNHEY; CDR2 reads SMNVEV (reference sequence). V lost 6 bases and J lost 2; bases outside the gene matches: 3. CDR3 nucleotide sequence: TGTGCCAGCAGCCCCGGGAGGGCCTACGAGCAGTACTTC. Translated: CASSPGRAYEQYF.

V is TRBV4-2 and J is TRBJ2-7; no definite D call. V was cut by 0 bases and J by 5 bases, with 14 bases left in between. This CDR3 has 15 amino acids. From germline, CDR1 is LGHNA and CDR2 YNFKEQ. The CDR3 region has the DNA TGTGCCAGCAGCCAAGAAACAGCCCCCCTGAACGAGCAGTACTTC. Translation: CASSQETAPLNEQYF.

The J gene is TRBJ2-3, the V gene TRBV5-6, with D unresolved. V was trimmed by 0 bases and J by 0 bases, leaving 5 bases between them. The germline CDR1 and CDR2 sequences are SGHDT and YYEEEE. This CDR3 contains 14 residues. The CDR3 DNA reads as TGTGCCAGCAGCTTGGTGGCTAGCACAGATACGCAGTATTTT. Translating it yields CASSLVASTDTQYF. Using reference TRBV5-6 and TRBJ2-3 for the parts outside the CDR3, the full variable domain is DAGVTQSPTHLIKTRGQQVTLRCSPKSGHDTVSWYQQALGQGPQFIFQYYEEEERQRGNFPDRFSGHQFPNYSSELNVNALLLGDSALYLCASSLVASTDTQYFGPGTRLTVL.

CDR3: CASSPRIGTGAGYEQYF. DNA of the CDR3: TGTGCCAGCTCACCCCGCATCGGGACAGGGGCTGGCTACGAGCAGTACTTC. V gene TRBV18 combines with J gene TRBJ2-7; the match to TRBD1 covers 10 bases. CDR3 size: 17 residues. Germline V gives CDR1 KGHSH, CDR2 LQKENI. J gave up 3 bases and V 3 bases, and 11 bases lay outside the gene matches.

The V and J genes are TRBV5-1 and TRBJ2-2; D might be TRBD2 (6 bases). V lost 3 bases, J lost 1 base, and 13 bases lay in between. Germline CDR1 reads SGHRS; CDR2 reads YFSETQ. The CDR3 consists of 16 residues. The CDR3 DNA follows: TGCGCCAGCAGCTCAACCGGGACTGGGAACACCGGGGAGCTGTTTTTT. It specifies CASSSTGTGNTGELFF.

This chain links TRBV7-9 with TRBJ1-2; TRBD1 aligns across 7 bases. The germline V gene encodes CDR1 SEHNR and CDR2 FQNEAQ (reference sequence). With 5 bases clipped from V and 7 bases from J, the junction kept 4 bases outside the gene matches. The CDR3 has 12 residues. In nucleotides, the CDR3 is TGTGCCAGCAGCACTCGACAGGGTGGCTACACCTTC. Its protein is CASSTRQGGYTF.

J is TRBJ2-3 and V is TRBV25-1; a possible D gene is TRBD2 (6 bases). Germline lookup yields CDR1 MGHDK and CDR2 SYGVNS. This CDR3 is 14 amino acids long. The germline V and J ends were trimmed by 9 bases and 1 base, with 14 bases remaining between them. CDR3 sequence (DNA): TGTGCCAGTATGCGGGGAGCGGGCACAGATACGCAGTATTTT. Translating gives CASMRGAGTDTQYF.